Shown below are 31 T cell receptor beta chains from a single sample sequenced in a study of blood T cell repertoires in COVID-19. Assay: immunoSEQ multiplex PCR; the TCRdb copy retains only in-frame clones and omits some. The table shows about 150,000 clones, with about 86% occurring only once. Material: peripheral blood. Receptor source: an older woman with acute or convalescent COVID-19.

This clone was found once. V is TRBV15 and J is TRBJ2-1; 9 bases fit TRBD1. This CDR3 has 15 amino acids. Unmatched junction bases numbered 2, after V lost 0 bases and J lost 5 bases. Germline V gene data show CDR1 as LNHNV and CDR2 as YYDKDF (reference sequence). The CDR3 protein is CATSREGTGNNEQFF. The CDR3 DNA reads TGTGCCACCAGCAGAGAGGGGACAGGGAACAATGAGCAGTTCTTC.

This clone was seen a single time. The chain combines TRBV7-9 with TRBJ2-2, with 8 bases that match TRBD1. Germline trimming cut 5 bases from V and 6 bases from J; bases unmatched to any gene: 11. Germline loops: CDR1 SEHNR, CDR2 FQNEAQ (reference sequence). This CDR3 region has 16 residues. The CDR3 sequence: CASSPVAGGLSGELFF. DNA for the CDR3: TGTGCCAGCAGCCCCGTTGCAGGGGGCTTGTCCGGGGAGCTGTTTTTT.

The V and J genes are TRBV27 and TRBJ2-2; 9 bases are shared with TRBD1. The CDR3 is 15 residues long. J was trimmed by 7 bases and V by 2 bases; bases with no gene match: 5. From germline, CDR1 is MNHEY and CDR2 SMNVEV (reference sequence). In DNA form, the CDR3 reads TGTGCCAGCAGTTTAGGGACAGGGTACAACGGGGAGCTGTTTTTT. It yields the protein CASSLGTGYNGELFF.

The chain uses TRBV10-3 and TRBJ2-2; 7 nucleotides line up with TRBD2. Trimming cost V 0 bases and J 7 bases; bases outside gene matches: 5. The CDR3 loop spans 15 amino acids. Germline-derived CDR1 and CDR2 are ENHRY and SYGVKD. CDR3 sequence reads: CAISESSGVIGELFF. DNA for the CDR3: TGTGCCATCAGTGAGTCAAGCGGGGTCATCGGGGAGCTGTTTTTT.

The gene calls are TRBV11-2 and TRBJ2-5, with D uncertain. This CDR3 spans 14 amino acids. CDR1 is SGHAT and CDR2 is FQNNGV in the germline V gene. V shed 5 bases and J shed 4 bases, with 14 bases lying between them. CDR3 residues: CASSLLSSGETQYF. CDR3 sequence (DNA): TGTGCCAGCAGCCTTTTAAGCTCGGGAGAGACCCAGTACTTC.

The rearrangement uses TRBV6-2 or TRBV6-3 and TRBJ1-1; 7 nucleotides agree with TRBD1. The CDR3 length is 14 residues. V shed 2 bases, J shed 5 bases, and the junction held 5 bases outside the gene matches. CDR1 and CDR2 (germline): MNHEY, SVGEGT. CDR3 nucleotides: TGTGCCAGCAGTTACACCCGACAGGGTACTGAAGCTTTCTTT. Its protein is CASSYTRQGTEAFF.

The rearrangement links TRBV6-5 to TRBJ1-1; 7 bases line up with TRBD1. Germline CDR1 reads MNHEY; CDR2 reads SVGAGI. The V gene end was trimmed by 2 bases and the J gene end by 2 bases; junction bases not matched to a gene: 5. The CDR3 is 15 residues long. CDR3 amino acids: CASSYGQVHNTEAFF. The CDR3 DNA follows: TGTGCCAGCAGTTACGGACAGGTGCATAACACTGAAGCTTTCTTT.

For this clone: Other DNA variants within this sample encode the same CDR3. The chain employs TRBV6-5 and TRBJ1-3, with TRBD1 matching over 7 bases. The CDR3 sequence is 13 residues long. The ends lost 6 bases at V and 2 bases at J; junction bases unmatched: 1. Germline-derived CDR1 and CDR2 are MNHEY and SVGAGI. Written as DNA, the CDR3 is TGTGCCAGCAGGACAGGGACTGGAAACACCATATATTTT. Its protein is CASRTGTGNTIYF.

This clone was picked up a small number of times. The rearrangement links TRBV27 to TRBJ1-1; no definite D call. Deletions cut 1 base from V and 1 base from J, with 4 bases between. The germline V gene has CDR1 MNHEY and CDR2 SMNVEV (reference sequence). This CDR3 region has 13 residues. The CDR3 DNA is TGTGCCAGCAGTTTATATCAGAACACTGAAGCTTTCTTT. Translating gives CASSLYQNTEAFF.

The chain couples TRBV7-9 to TRBJ1-1; no reliable D call. The germline gives CDR1 SEHNR, CDR2 FQNEAQ (reference sequence). The CDR3 is 17 amino acids. Trimming cost V 1 base and J 1 base, with 16 bases left between them. The CDR3 loop is CASSLGAGNRKNTEAFF. The CDR3 region has the DNA TGTGCCAGCAGCTTAGGCGCCGGGAACCGAAAGAACACTGAAGCTTTCTTT. The full variable domain, in which reference TRBV7-9 and TRBJ1-1 provide the parts outside the CDR3, is DTGVSQNPRHKITKRGQNVTFRCDPISEHNRLYWYRQTLGQGPEFLTYFQNEAQLEKSRLLSDRFSAERPKGSFSTLEIQRTEQGDSAMYLCASSLGAGNRKNTEAFFGQGTRLTVV.

The rearrangement joins TRBV30 to TRBJ1-2; D call uncertain. There are 13 residues in the CDR3. The germline CDR1 and CDR2 sequences are GTSNPN and SVGIG (reference sequence). Trimming stripped 2 bases from V and 3 bases from J, with 10 bases between. The CDR3 sequence is CAWSSPQYYGYTF. The CDR3, as DNA: TGTGCCTGGAGTAGTCCACAGTACTATGGCTACACCTTC.

The chain employs TRBV7-2 and TRBJ2-4; possibly TRBD1 for D (6 bases). The germline gives CDR1 SGHTA, CDR2 FQGNSA. V shed 4 bases and J shed 11 bases, with 15 bases lying between them. The CDR3 covers 13 residues. In DNA form, the CDR3 reads TGTGCCAGCAGCTCCCGGGACAAAGCCCTTCAGTACTTC. It codes for CASSSRDKALQYF.

The rearrangement joins TRBV5-4 to TRBJ1-2; D might be TRBD1 (5 bases). CDR3 length: 14 amino acids. Germline V gene data show CDR1 as SGHNT and CDR2 as YYREEE (reference sequence). V dropped 9 bases and J dropped 7 bases, with 22 bases sitting between them. The CDR3 bases are TGTGCCATTGCGACGGGGGGGAGAGTTTCTGGCTACACCTTC. This translates into CAIATGGRVSGYTF.

This rearrangement joins TRBV18 to TRBJ2-7; TRBD1 matches 8 bases. CDR3 length: 15 residues. Germline CDR1 KGHSH, CDR2 LQKENI. Trimming took 3 bases from V and 0 from J; bases not matched to a gene: 4. The CDR3 region has the DNA TGTGCCAGCTCACCCCGGACAGGGCCCTCCTACGAGCAGTACGTC. Its translation is CASSPRTGPSYEQYV.

V is TRBV5-1 and J is TRBJ1-5; D may be TRBD1 (6 bases). The V gene's germline CDR1 is SGHRS and CDR2 YFSETQ. Between the trimmed V and J ends, which lost 3 bases and 1 base, there was a span of 14 bases. This CDR3 spans 16 amino acids. In DNA, the CDR3 is TGCGCCAGCAGCTCCGGGGGGCAGGCAAGCAATCAGCCCCAGCATTTT. It yields the protein CASSSGGQASNQPQHF.

As DNA, the CDR3 is TGTGCCAGCAGCGCTACGGGGAGGGGCCAATATAGCAATCAGCCCCAGCATTTT. Protein sequence: CASSATGRGQYSNQPQHF. The V and J genes are TRBV7-9 and TRBJ1-5; the D gene is possibly TRBD1 (5 bases). Between the trimmed V and J ends, which lost 5 bases and 0 bases, there was a span of 20 bases. CDR3 size: 18 residues. Germline V CDR1 and CDR2: SEHNR, FQNEAQ (reference sequence).

The chain is built from TRBV2 and TRBJ1-6, with D possibly TRBD1 on 5 matching bases. The germline V and J ends were trimmed by 5 bases and 6 bases, with 14 bases remaining between them. CDR3 length: 15 amino acids. The germline gives CDR1 SNHLY, CDR2 FYNNEI. CDR3: CASSLETASNSPLHF. DNA of the CDR3: TGTGCCAGCAGTCTCGAGACAGCCTCTAATTCACCCCTCCACTTT.

The chain joins TRBV18 to TRBJ1-2; D is unresolved. CDR1 is KGHSH, CDR2 LQKENI, per germline. Trimming shortened V by 4 bases and J by 1 base, and 13 bases separated the two germline ends. The CDR3 is made up of 15 amino acids. The CDR3 DNA reads TGTGCCAGCTCACAGGGCGGGGAGAATAACTATGGCTACACCTTC. It encodes CASSQGGENNYGYTF.

V usage is TRBV7-9 and J usage is TRBJ1-3; 8 bases are a match to TRBD1. The CDR3 sequence is 18 residues long. Trimming took 2 bases from V and 0 from J; bases not matched to a gene: 9. Germline loops: CDR1 SEHNR, CDR2 FQNEAQ (reference sequence). The DNA for the CDR3 is TGTGCCAGCAGCTTACGTCGGACAGGGCTCTCCTCTGGAAACACCATATATTTT. It specifies CASSLRRTGLSSGNTIYF.

The rearrangement joins TRBV27 to TRBJ1-6; 8 positions match TRBD1. Per the germline V gene, CDR1 is MNHEY and CDR2 is SMNVEV (reference sequence). J was trimmed by 3 bases and V by 4 bases; bases with no gene match: 5. The CDR3 is made up of 16 amino acids. The CDR3 loop reads CASSSTGVLYNSPLHF. In DNA, the CDR3 is TGTGCCAGCAGTTCGACAGGGGTCCTCTATAATTCACCCCTCCACTTT.

This clone appeared a few times. This chain uses TRBV27 with TRBJ2-2; TRBD1 matches at 7 bases. V lost 5 bases to trimming and J lost 2 bases; unmatched junction nucleotides: 5. Germline assignment: CDR1 MNHEY and CDR2 SMNVEV (reference sequence). The CDR3 extends over 15 amino acids. The CDR3 loop is CASSKGQRNTGELFF. DNA of the CDR3: TGTGCCAGCAGTAAGGGACAGCGAAACACCGGGGAGCTGTTTTTT.

V is TRBV10-3 and J is TRBJ1-1, with D unresolved. Germline V gene lookup returns CDR1 ENHRY and CDR2 SYGVKD. The CDR3 has 13 amino acids. Trimming left V 2 bases short and J 0 bases short, with 4 bases between. The CDR3 reads CAISELLNTEAFF. In DNA, the CDR3 is TGTGCCATCAGTGAGCTGTTGAACACTGAAGCTTTCTTT.

The chain couples TRBV7-3 to TRBJ2-1; a possible D gene is TRBD1 (5 bases). Trimming pared 2 bases from V and 0 bases from J, leaving 11 bases between. Germline V gene lookup returns CDR1 SGHTA and CDR2 FQGTGA. The CDR3 length is 16 residues. CDR3 nucleotide sequence: TGTGCCAGCAGCTTAGATCAGGGCAGCTCCTACAATGAGCAGTTCTTC. Translated: CASSLDQGSSYNEQFF.

The gene calls are TRBV5-1 and TRBJ1-1; TRBD1 is a possible D gene (6 bases). The CDR3 totals 15 residues. Germline V gene lookup returns CDR1 SGHRS and CDR2 YFSETQ. V dropped 0 bases and J dropped 1 base, with 10 bases sitting between them. CDR3 bases: TGCGCCAGCAGCTTGGCTGGACAGAAGAACACTGAAGCTTTCTTT. Amino acids: CASSLAGQKNTEAFF.

DNA of the CDR3: TGTGCCAGCAGTGAATCGGGACTAGCGGGGTGGGAGACCCAGTACTTC. Translation gives CASSESGLAGWETQYF. The chain couples TRBV6-1 to TRBJ2-5, with 13 bases aligning to TRBD2. The CDR3 spans 16 residues. Unmatched junction bases numbered 5, after V lost 2 bases and J lost 5 bases. Germline assignment: CDR1 MNHNS and CDR2 SASEGT.

The chain links TRBV5-1 to TRBJ2-3, with 13 bases aligning to TRBD2. This CDR3 is built from 16 residues. Germline V gene lookup returns CDR1 SGHRS and CDR2 YFSETQ. V dropped 4 bases and J dropped 5; count of bases not matched to a gene: 7. CDR3 amino acids: CASSPLAGGLRDTQYF. The CDR3 region has the DNA TGCGCCAGCAGCCCACTAGCGGGGGGGCTTAGAGATACGCAGTATTTT.

In its sample, this clone was seen once. The CDR3 protein is CASSTGRRAEQYF. The CDR3 DNA reads as TGTGCCAGCAGCACGGGACGGAGGGCCGAGCAGTACTTC. V gene TRBV12-3 or TRBV12-4 combines with J gene TRBJ2-7; tentative D call: TRBD2 (6 bases). This CDR3 has 13 residues. V was shortened by 6 bases and J by 6 bases, with 15 bases between the two germline ends.

The chain couples TRBV6-5 to TRBJ1-1, with 9 nucleotides matching TRBD1. Germline loops: CDR1 MNHEY, CDR2 SVGAGI. V lost 4 bases, J lost 0 bases, and 6 bases stayed unmatched. CDR3 length: 16 amino acids. The CDR3 DNA reads as TGTGCCAGCAGTTTTGCCGGGACAGGGATGAACACTGAAGCTTTCTTT. This gives the protein CASSFAGTGMNTEAFF.

The J gene is TRBJ1-3, the V gene TRBV30; D is unclear. The CDR3 runs to 14 residues. V was trimmed by 4 bases and J by 0 bases, leaving 10 bases between them. Germline CDR1 reads GTSNPN; CDR2 reads SVGIG (reference sequence). The CDR3 here is CAWNLLSSGNTIYF. The CDR3 coding sequence is TGTGCCTGGAATCTCCTTAGCTCTGGAAACACCATATATTTT.

The chain combines TRBV9 with TRBJ2-1, with D tentatively TRBD1 (6 bases). The CDR3 spans 17 residues. Trimming shortened V by 4 bases and J by 0 bases, and 17 bases separated the two germline ends. The germline V gene has CDR1 SGDLS and CDR2 YYNGEE. Written as DNA, the CDR3 is TGTGCCAGCAGCACCGCGGACAGCCCAAACTCCTACAATGAGCAGTTCTTC. Its translation: CASSTADSPNSYNEQFF. The full variable domain, rest sourced from reference TRBV9 and TRBJ2-1, is DSGVTQTPKHLITATGQRVTLRCSPRSGDLSVYWYQQSLDQGLQFLIQYYNGEERAKGNILERFSAQQFPDLHSELNLSSLELGDSALYFCASSTADSPNSYNEQFFGPGTRLTVL.

This CDR3 reads CASSYSSVGEQYV. The CDR3 DNA reads TGTGCCAGCAGTTACTCTAGCGTCGGCGAGCAGTACGTC. The V and J genes are TRBV6-5 and TRBJ2-7, with a possible D match to TRBD2 (5 bases). The germline CDR1 and CDR2 sequences are MNHEY and SVGAGI. This CDR3 spans 13 amino acids. The germline V and J ends were trimmed by 0 bases and 6 bases, with 9 bases remaining between them.